This T cell receptor (beta chain) was profiled in a study of T-cell memory formation after mild COVID-19. Study results and caveats: A second wave expanding day 15 to 37 was CD4+-biased; contracting clones were balanced. Among CD4+ contracting clones, most were CM and EM, and CD8+ ones EMRA.

There are 14 residues in the CDR3. The V and J ends lost 4 bases and 4 bases respectively, with 14 bases between them. Germline CDR1 is SGHRS and CDR2 is YFSETQ. The sample holds a few counts of this clonotype. What it binds is unknown. TCRdb re-called the 5' RACE reads with MiXCR, one entry per CDR3 protein. The table lists some 260,000 distinct CDR3 sequences, 16% of them singletons. The J gene is TRBJ1-2, the V gene TRBV5-1, with a possible D match to TRBD1 (5 bases). This receptor was identified in a young man who had mild COVID-19 (a few samples of this study predate the infection). Cell type and time point are not known. The sequenced sample was PBMCs or a T cell subset sorted from them (not recorded which). The CDR3 sequence is CASSIGGDGYGYTF. CDR3 in DNA: TGCGCCAGCAGCATTGGCGGGGACGGCTATGGCTACACCTTC.